This is a list of T cell receptor beta chains from one sample in a study of somatic mutations in cytotoxic T cells in rheumatoid arthritis. Sequenced by immunoSEQ multiplex PCR; TCRdb stores in-frame clones only, minus some. The sample lists around 24,000 clones; around 76% were seen once. The specimen sequenced was CD8+ T cells sorted from blood. The receptors were sampled from a man aged 45-65 years in good health. CDR3s include the opening cysteine and the closing phenylalanine or tryptophan. The order of the fields is clone size, CDR3 length, J gene, D gene, V gene, CDR3 DNA, CDR3 protein. The D gene is left open where the match is weak. Expanded clones get a size class; other rows say once, few or many, or leave the size out.

clone_size: .
cdr3_length: 14
j_call: TRBJ1-1
d_call: .
v_call: TRBV6-6
cdr3_nt: TGTGCCAGCAGCCCCCAGGAAAAGAACACTGAAGCTTTCTTT
cdr3_aa: CASSPQEKNTEAFF

clone_size: medium-sized
cdr3_length: 16
j_call: TRBJ2-1
d_call: .
v_call: TRBV7-9
cdr3_nt: TGTGCCAGCAGGGGACAAGAGCTAGCTTCCTACAATGAGCAGTTCTTC
cdr3_aa: CASRGQELASYNEQFF

clone_size: .
cdr3_length: 14
j_call: TRBJ2-1
d_call: .
v_call: TRBV6-6
cdr3_nt: TGTGCCAGCAGACGTGAGGTGGGCGGCAATGAGCAGTTCTTC
cdr3_aa: CASRREVGGNEQFF

clone_size: .
cdr3_length: 13
j_call: TRBJ2-7
d_call: .
v_call: TRBV11-3
cdr3_nt: TGTGCCAGCAGCGTCGGGGTGGCCTACGAGCAGTACTTC
cdr3_aa: CASSVGVAYEQYF

clone_size: once
cdr3_length: 14
j_call: TRBJ2-7
d_call: .
v_call: TRBV19
cdr3_nt: TGTGCCAGTAGTAGTTTTGGGACTTACTACGAGCAGTACTTC
cdr3_aa: CASSSFGTYYEQYF

clone_size: .
cdr3_length: 15
j_call: TRBJ2-2
d_call: TRBD2
v_call: TRBV10-3
cdr3_nt: TGTGCCATCGGGGTAGCGGGAGGGAACACCGGGGAGCTGTTTTTT
cdr3_aa: CAIGVAGGNTGELFF

clone_size: .
cdr3_length: 13
j_call: TRBJ2-7
d_call: .
v_call: TRBV9
cdr3_nt: TGTGCCAGCAGCGTTGGGAGGATGGGGGAGCAGTACTTC
cdr3_aa: CASSVGRMGEQYF

clone_size: .
cdr3_length: 16
j_call: TRBJ2-7
d_call: TRBD2
v_call: TRBV7-9
cdr3_nt: TGTGCCAGCAGTTCATCTTCGACTAGCGGGAGTTACGAGCAGTACTTC
cdr3_aa: CASSSSSTSGSYEQYF

clone_size: .
cdr3_length: 16
j_call: TRBJ1-1
d_call: TRBD1
v_call: TRBV4-2
cdr3_nt: TGTGCCAGCAGCCAAGATCCCGGGACAGGGAGCACTGAAGCTTTCTTT
cdr3_aa: CASSQDPGTGSTEAFF

clone_size: few
cdr3_length: 13
j_call: TRBJ2-2
d_call: TRBD2
v_call: TRBV29-1
cdr3_nt: TGCAGCGTGGGCGGACTAGCCGTCGGGGAGCTGTTTTTT
cdr3_aa: CSVGGLAVGELFF

clone_size: .
cdr3_length: 13
j_call: TRBJ2-7
d_call: .
v_call: TRBV2
cdr3_nt: TGTGCCAGCAGTGAAGCGGGGATTAACGAGCAGTACTTC
cdr3_aa: CASSEAGINEQYF

clone_size: .
cdr3_length: 13
j_call: TRBJ1-1
d_call: .
v_call: TRBV30
cdr3_nt: TGTGCCTGGAGTAATGGAATGAACACTGAAGCTTTCTTT
cdr3_aa: CAWSNGMNTEAFF

clone_size: .
cdr3_length: 11
j_call: TRBJ2-3
d_call: TRBD2
v_call: TRBV5-4
cdr3_nt: TGTGCCAGCAGGGGGGGGAATACGCAGTATTTT
cdr3_aa: CASRGGNTQYF

clone_size: .
cdr3_length: 14
j_call: TRBJ2-7
d_call: TRBD2
v_call: TRBV27
cdr3_nt: TGTGCCAGCAGTTTCGTAGCGGGAGTATACGAGCAGTACTTC
cdr3_aa: CASSFVAGVYEQYF

clone_size: .
cdr3_length: 13
j_call: TRBJ1-1
d_call: .
v_call: TRBV9
cdr3_nt: TGTGCCAGCAGCGCCGGGATGAACACTGAAGCTTTCTTT
cdr3_aa: CASSAGMNTEAFF

clone_size: once
cdr3_length: 13
j_call: TRBJ2-7
d_call: .
v_call: TRBV5-4
cdr3_nt: TGTGCCAGCAGCTTGGACACGAGCTACGAGCAGTACTTC
cdr3_aa: CASSLDTSYEQYF

clone_size: few
cdr3_length: 12
j_call: TRBJ2-7
d_call: .
v_call: TRBV30
cdr3_nt: TGTGCCTGGAGTCTGGACGGCTACGAGCAGTACTTC
cdr3_aa: CAWSLDGYEQYF

clone_size: once
cdr3_length: 14
j_call: TRBJ1-3
d_call: .
v_call: TRBV11-2
cdr3_nt: TGTGCCAGCAGCTTACGGGTATCAGGAAACACCATATATTTT
cdr3_aa: CASSLRVSGNTIYF

clone_size: .
cdr3_length: 15
j_call: TRBJ2-3
d_call: TRBD1
v_call: TRBV27
cdr3_nt: TGTGCCAGCAGTTTTGGGACAGCTAGCACAGATACGCAGTATTTT
cdr3_aa: CASSFGTASTDTQYF

clone_size: .
cdr3_length: 16
j_call: TRBJ2-1
d_call: .
v_call: TRBV4-1
cdr3_nt: TGCGCCAGCAGCCAAGAACTACCTAGCTCCTACAATGAGCAGTTCTTC
cdr3_aa: CASSQELPSSYNEQFF

clone_size: .
cdr3_length: 15
j_call: TRBJ1-2
d_call: .
v_call: TRBV13
cdr3_nt: TGTGCCAGCAGCGGAGGGACGGAAGCTAACTATGGCTACACCTTC
cdr3_aa: CASSGGTEANYGYTF

clone_size: .
cdr3_length: 11
j_call: TRBJ2-5
d_call: .
v_call: TRBV27
cdr3_nt: TGTGCCAGCAAACGACAAGAGACCCAGTACTTC
cdr3_aa: CASKRQETQYF

clone_size: .
cdr3_length: 12
j_call: TRBJ2-7
d_call: .
v_call: TRBV4-2
cdr3_nt: TGTGCCAGCAGCCAGGAGACGGGGGAGCAGTACTTC
cdr3_aa: CASSQETGEQYF

clone_size: .
cdr3_length: 11
j_call: TRBJ2-2
d_call: .
v_call: TRBV20-1
cdr3_nt: TGCAGTGCAGCCCGCACCGGGGAGCTGTTTTTT
cdr3_aa: CSAARTGELFF

clone_size: .
cdr3_length: 12
j_call: TRBJ2-2
d_call: .
v_call: TRBV7-8
cdr3_nt: TGTGCCAGCAGCCGCAACACCGGGGAGCTGTTTTTT
cdr3_aa: CASSRNTGELFF

clone_size: .
cdr3_length: 13
j_call: TRBJ1-1
d_call: TRBD1
v_call: TRBV6-6
cdr3_nt: TGTGCCAGCACTGGGACAGAGAACACTGAAGCTTTCTTT
cdr3_aa: CASTGTENTEAFF

clone_size: .
cdr3_length: 13
j_call: TRBJ1-1
d_call: .
v_call: TRBV6-5
cdr3_nt: TGTGCCAGCAGTTATAGAACAGAGACTGAAGCTTTCTTT
cdr3_aa: CASSYRTETEAFF

clone_size: .
cdr3_length: 15
j_call: TRBJ2-1
d_call: TRBD2
v_call: TRBV9
cdr3_nt: TGTGCCAGCAGCGTCGGGAGGGAGGGTAGCTATGAGCAGTTCTTC
cdr3_aa: CASSVGREGSYEQFF

clone_size: .
cdr3_length: 15
j_call: TRBJ2-7
d_call: TRBD1
v_call: TRBV13
cdr3_nt: TGTGCCAGCAGCTTGGGGAGGACAGGGGGAGGTAGGCAGTACTTC
cdr3_aa: CASSLGRTGGGRQYF

clone_size: few
cdr3_length: 14
j_call: TRBJ2-7
d_call: TRBD1
v_call: TRBV7-9
cdr3_nt: TGTGCCAGCAGCCCACGGGACAGGACCTACGAGCAGTACTTC
cdr3_aa: CASSPRDRTYEQYF

clone_size: .
cdr3_length: 16
j_call: TRBJ2-1
d_call: .
v_call: TRBV19
cdr3_nt: TGTGCCAGTAGTATTGTGGCGGGCCGGGTTCCGGCTGAGCAGTTCTTC
cdr3_aa: CASSIVAGRVPAEQFF

clone_size: .
cdr3_length: 17
j_call: TRBJ1-1
d_call: TRBD1
v_call: TRBV11-3
cdr3_nt: TGTGCCAGCAGCACCCGGACAGGGTTTAGCATGAACACTGAAGCTTTCTTT
cdr3_aa: CASSTRTGFSMNTEAFF

clone_size: .
cdr3_length: 14
j_call: TRBJ1-5
d_call: .
v_call: TRBV2
cdr3_nt: TGTGCCAGCAGTGACGAGGGGAACAATCAGCCCCAGCATTTT
cdr3_aa: CASSDEGNNQPQHF

clone_size: .
cdr3_length: 13
j_call: TRBJ1-1
d_call: .
v_call: TRBV19
cdr3_nt: TGTGCCTCCGGGAGCAGTTCGTACACTGAAGCTTTCTTT
cdr3_aa: CASGSSSYTEAFF

clone_size: .
cdr3_length: 15
j_call: TRBJ2-7
d_call: TRBD2
v_call: TRBV6-1
cdr3_nt: TGTGCCAGCAGTGAAGAGGATAGCGGGAGCTACGAGCAGTACTTC
cdr3_aa: CASSEEDSGSYEQYF

clone_size: .
cdr3_length: 11
j_call: TRBJ2-1
d_call: .
v_call: TRBV9
cdr3_nt: TGTGCCAGCAGCGTAGCAAATGAGCAGTTCTTC
cdr3_aa: CASSVANEQFF

clone_size: .
cdr3_length: 15
j_call: TRBJ2-1
d_call: TRBD1
v_call: TRBV9
cdr3_nt: TGTGCCAGCAGCGTAGCAGGGGGCGTAGGCAATGAGCAGTTCTTC
cdr3_aa: CASSVAGGVGNEQFF

clone_size: once
cdr3_length: 15
j_call: TRBJ2-7
d_call: TRBD1
v_call: TRBV6-5
cdr3_nt: TGTGCCAGCAGTTACGCTAGGGGGCGAATCTACGAGCAGTACTTC
cdr3_aa: CASSYARGRIYEQYF

clone_size: .
cdr3_length: 16
j_call: TRBJ2-7
d_call: TRBD2
v_call: TRBV9
cdr3_nt: TGTGCCAGCAGCGTAGCGGCGGGAGTGATTTCCTACGAGCAGTACTTC
cdr3_aa: CASSVAAGVISYEQYF

clone_size: .
cdr3_length: 17
j_call: TRBJ1-3
d_call: TRBD1
v_call: TRBV30
cdr3_nt: TGTGCCTGGAGTCCCCCCGGGACAGGGTTCTCTGGAAACACCATATATTTT
cdr3_aa: CAWSPPGTGFSGNTIYF

clone_size: .
cdr3_length: 16
j_call: TRBJ2-1
d_call: TRBD2
v_call: TRBV13
cdr3_nt: TGTGCCAGCAGCTCAAGGACTAGCGGGGGTTGGGATGAGCAGTTCTTC
cdr3_aa: CASSSRTSGGWDEQFF

clone_size: .
cdr3_length: 16
j_call: TRBJ2-7
d_call: TRBD2
v_call: TRBV7-9
cdr3_nt: TGTGCCAGCAGCCCCGACGGGACTAGCGGTTCCTACGAGCAGTACTTC
cdr3_aa: CASSPDGTSGSYEQYF

clone_size: .
cdr3_length: 16
j_call: TRBJ2-7
d_call: TRBD2
v_call: TRBV11-3
cdr3_nt: TGTGCCAGCAGCGCATCCTCGGGACTAGCGTCCTACGAGCAGTACTTC
cdr3_aa: CASSASSGLASYEQYF

clone_size: .
cdr3_length: 14
j_call: TRBJ1-4
d_call: .
v_call: TRBV4-1
cdr3_nt: TGCGCCAGCAGCCGTGACAGTGTCGGTGAAAAACTGTTTTTT
cdr3_aa: CASSRDSVGEKLFF

clone_size: .
cdr3_length: 16
j_call: TRBJ2-7
d_call: .
v_call: TRBV11-1
cdr3_nt: TGTGCCAGCAGCTTAGGGATAGCAGGGGACGCGCACGAGCAGTACTTC
cdr3_aa: CASSLGIAGDAHEQYF

clone_size: .
cdr3_length: 14
j_call: TRBJ1-5
d_call: TRBD1
v_call: TRBV7-6
cdr3_nt: TGTGCCAGCAGCTTAGGGACAGGGGTTAAGCCCCAGCATTTT
cdr3_aa: CASSLGTGVKPQHF

clone_size: .
cdr3_length: 16
j_call: TRBJ2-1
d_call: TRBD1
v_call: TRBV4-1
cdr3_nt: TGCGCCAGCAGCCATAGGACAGGGGGATCCTACAATGAGCAGTTCTTC
cdr3_aa: CASSHRTGGSYNEQFF

clone_size: once
cdr3_length: 15
j_call: TRBJ1-6
d_call: .
v_call: TRBV2
cdr3_nt: TGTGCCAGCAGTGATATTGACAGCTCTAGTTCACCCCTCCACTTT
cdr3_aa: CASSDIDSSSSPLHF

clone_size: .
cdr3_length: 13
j_call: TRBJ2-4
d_call: .
v_call: TRBV29-1
cdr3_nt: TGCAGCGTCCGGCGAGGGGCCGGAAACATTCAGTACTTC
cdr3_aa: CSVRRGAGNIQYF

clone_size: .
cdr3_length: 14
j_call: TRBJ2-2
d_call: .
v_call: TRBV4-1
cdr3_nt: TGCGCCAGCAGCCAAGGTAGAAGTGCCGGGGAGCTGTTTTTT
cdr3_aa: CASSQGRSAGELFF

clone_size: .
cdr3_length: 13
j_call: TRBJ2-2
d_call: .
v_call: TRBV9
cdr3_nt: TGTGCCAGCAGCGTAGCAGGCACCGGGGAGCTGTTTTTT
cdr3_aa: CASSVAGTGELFF

clone_size: .
cdr3_length: 14
j_call: TRBJ1-2
d_call: .
v_call: TRBV14
cdr3_nt: TGTGCCAGCAGCCCGACAGAGTCCCCCTATGGCTACACCTTC
cdr3_aa: CASSPTESPYGYTF

clone_size: .
cdr3_length: 14
j_call: TRBJ2-5
d_call: .
v_call: TRBV7-6
cdr3_nt: TGTGCCAGCAGCTTAAGGACGGAAGAAGAGACCCAGTACTTC
cdr3_aa: CASSLRTEEETQYF

clone_size: .
cdr3_length: 11
j_call: TRBJ2-1
d_call: .
v_call: TRBV2
cdr3_nt: TGTGCCAGCATCGACGGCAATGAGCAGTTCTTC
cdr3_aa: CASIDGNEQFF